This record looks at one T cell receptor (beta chain) sequence and its context. Its antigen remains unknown. This record belongs to a study of T cell responses to AZD1222 COVID-19 vaccine. Overall study results and limits: The repertoires were collected only after the peak T cell response.

Germline lookup yields CDR1 SGHTS and CDR2 YDEGEE. V was clipped by 0 bases and J by 10 bases; unmatched bases: 13. The CDR3 loop spans 16 amino acids. The repertoire was sequenced with immunoSEQ multiplex PCR; TCRdb's copy has only in-frame clones and lacks some. The sample shows about 150,000 clones, approximately 90% of them seen only once. Specimen: peripheral blood, collected on day 0 of AZD1222 vaccination. The chain couples TRBV5-8 to TRBJ2-1; 7 nucleotides align to TRBD2. This TCR was sampled from an adult in good health. In DNA form, the CDR3 reads TGTGCCAGCAGCTTGGGCCCCTACACTTTCGGGGGGGAGCAGTTCTTC. This encodes CASSLGPYTFGGEQFF.